Listed below are T cell receptor beta chains from one sample, sequenced in a study of T cells in Graves' hyperthyroidism and ophthalmopathy. TCRdb fed the multiplex PCR reads into MiXCR, producing one record per CDR3 protein. The sample has roughly 500,000 distinct CDR3 sequences, around 45% seen once. The sample consisted of peripheral blood or thyroid tissue (not recorded which). These receptor sequences come from an adult woman with Graves' disease, either hyperthyroidism or ophthalmopathy (not recorded which). Each CDR3 is given with its conserved first and last residue. The D gene is left open where the match is weak. The size of a clone is reported for some rows only, either as once, few or many, or as a class for expanded clones.

V: TRBV27
size: few
D: TRBD1
length: 15
J: TRBJ2-7
DNA: TGTGCCAGCGGACAGGGTTGTCCCCCGCTTAGGGAGCAGTACTTC
CDR3: CASGQGCPPLREQYF

V: TRBV2
size: many
D: -
length: 9
J: TRBJ2-7
DNA: TGTGCCAGCGGATACGAGCAGTACTTC
CDR3: CASGYEQYF

V: TRBV7-3
size: -
D: TRBD2
length: 14
J: TRBJ2-5
DNA: TGTGCCAGCAGGGACGGGGGGGGCCAAGAGACCCAGTACTTC
CDR3: CASRDGGGQETQYF

V: TRBV29-1
size: -
D: -
length: 11
J: TRBJ2-5
DNA: TGCAGCGTTGTTATGGGAGAGACCCAGTACTTC
CDR3: CSVVMGETQYF

V: TRBV19
size: -
D: TRBD1
length: 15
J: TRBJ1-5
DNA: TGTGCCAGTAGTATAGGGACAGGGGATAGTCAGCCCCAGCATTTT
CDR3: CASSIGTGDSQPQHF

V: TRBV5-6
size: many
D: -
length: 14
J: TRBJ2-5
DNA: TGTGCCAGCAGCTTGCAAGGGGAAGGATGGTCCCAGTACTTC
CDR3: CASSLQGEGWSQYF

V: TRBV7-9
size: many
D: -
length: 15
J: TRBJ1-2
DNA: TGTGCCAGCAGGATCCACGGCCAAGTCGGCTATGGCTACACCTTC
CDR3: CASRIHGQVGYGYTF

V: TRBV28
size: -
D: -
length: 14
J: TRBJ2-7
DNA: TGTGCCAGCAGTCACGACACTTTCTCCTACGAGCAGTACTTC
CDR3: CASSHDTFSYEQYF

V: TRBV5-1
size: many
D: -
length: 15
J: TRBJ2-5
DNA: TGCGCCAGCAGCTTGGCCCCCGGGAAACAAGAGACCCAGTACTTC
CDR3: CASSLAPGKQETQYF

V: TRBV12-3/TRBV12-4
size: many
D: TRBD1
length: 17
J: TRBJ2-7
DNA: TGTGCCAGCAGTTTACGACCGGTGGGGACAGTCTCCTACGAGCAGTACTTC
CDR3: CASSLRPVGTVSYEQYF

V: TRBV5-1
size: many
D: -
length: 15
J: TRBJ1-5
DNA: TGCGCCAGCAGCTTAACCACAGGGATCGATCAGCCCCAGCATTTT
CDR3: CASSLTTGIDQPQHF

V: TRBV10-3
size: -
D: TRBD1
length: 13
J: TRBJ1-2
DNA: TGTGCCACCAGGACAGGGTCAAACTATGGCTACACCTTC
CDR3: CATRTGSNYGYTF

V: TRBV5-6
size: many
D: -
length: 15
J: TRBJ1-5
DNA: TGTGCCAGCAGCCCAGGGAAGTTGAGCAATCAGCCCCAGCATTTT
CDR3: CASSPGKLSNQPQHF

V: TRBV7-8
size: -
D: TRBD1
length: 18
J: TRBJ2-5
DNA: TGTGCCAGCAGCTTCCGGACAGGGGGGACCAGACGTCAAGAGACCCAGTACTTC
CDR3: CASSFRTGGTRRQETQYF

V: TRBV20-1
size: many
D: -
length: 15
J: TRBJ2-7
DNA: TGCAGTGCTAGCGCGGGGACCCTAACTAGTTTGTGGCAGTACTTC
CDR3: CSASAGTLTSLWQYF

V: TRBV15
size: -
D: TRBD2
length: 15
J: TRBJ2-7
DNA: TGTGCCACCAGCAAAAGGACTAGCGGAGCCTACGAGCAGTACTTC
CDR3: CATSKRTSGAYEQYF

V: TRBV10-3
size: -
D: -
length: 17
J: TRBJ1-6
DNA: TGTGCCATCAGTGCTAGAGGGCCCGCCGCGGGGAATTCACCCCTCCACTTT
CDR3: CAISARGPAAGNSPLHF

V: TRBV10-3
size: -
D: -
length: 13
J: TRBJ1-4
DNA: TGTGCCATCAGTGAGAGTCCCAATGAAAAACGGTTTTTT
CDR3: CAISESPNEKRFF

V: TRBV12-3/TRBV12-4
size: many
D: TRBD1
length: 15
J: TRBJ1-6
DNA: TGTGCCAGCAGCCGACGTAAGGGGGCCAATTCACCCCTCCACTTT
CDR3: CASSRRKGANSPLHF

V: TRBV14
size: -
D: -
length: 16
J: TRBJ1-1
DNA: TGTGCCAGCAGCCAAGCCTCTTCGATCTACTCAACTGAAGCTTTCTTT
CDR3: CASSQASSIYSTEAFF

V: TRBV29-1
size: -
D: -
length: 13
J: TRBJ1-1
DNA: TGCAGCGTTGAGGTCAGCCTGAACACTGAAGCTTTCTTT
CDR3: CSVEVSLNTEAFF

V: TRBV6-5
size: -
D: -
length: 15
J: TRBJ1-2
DNA: TGTGCCAGCAGAACAACAGGAGGCTCCAGCTATGGCTACACCTTC
CDR3: CASRTTGGSSYGYTF

V: TRBV10-3
size: few
D: TRBD2
length: 14
J: TRBJ2-1
DNA: TGTGCCATCAGAGGACTAGCGGGAGCTAATGAGCAGTTCTTC
CDR3: CAIRGLAGANEQFF

V: TRBV27
size: few
D: -
length: 14
J: TRBJ1-1
DNA: TGTGCCAGCATCCCGAGTGGGGGGTTGCCTGAAGCTTTCTTT
CDR3: CASIPSGGLPEAFF

V: TRBV27
size: many
D: -
length: 15
J: TRBJ1-5
DNA: TGTGCCAGCAGTTTATCGAGTTACAGCAATCAGCCCCAGCATTTT
CDR3: CASSLSSYSNQPQHF

V: TRBV3-1
size: -
D: -
length: 16
J: TRBJ2-7
DNA: TGTGCCAGCAGCCAAGATCCGAGCGGCGCCCGGGACGAGCAGTACTTC
CDR3: CASSQDPSGARDEQYF

V: TRBV20-1
size: once
D: -
length: 13
J: TRBJ2-7
DNA: TGCAGCGCCAGAGAGGGCATCTCCTACGAGCAGTACTTC
CDR3: CSAREGISYEQYF

V: TRBV9
size: -
D: -
length: 13
J: TRBJ1-6
DNA: TGTGCCAGCAGCGTAGGTCCTAATCAGCCCCTCCACTTT
CDR3: CASSVGPNQPLHF

V: TRBV7-2
size: -
D: -
length: 13
J: TRBJ1-5
DNA: TGTGCCAGCAGCCAAGAGATGAATCAGCCCCAGCATTTT
CDR3: CASSQEMNQPQHF

V: TRBV12-3/TRBV12-4
size: -
D: -
length: 13
J: TRBJ1-3
DNA: TGTGCCAGCGGATGGACAGACGGAAACACCATATATTTT
CDR3: CASGWTDGNTIYF

V: TRBV5-1
size: few
D: -
length: 14
J: TRBJ1-4
DNA: TGCGCCAGCAGCACAGGGACATCCGCTGAAAAACTGTTTTTT
CDR3: CASSTGTSAEKLFF

V: TRBV4-1
size: -
D: TRBD1
length: 20
J: TRBJ1-5
DNA: TGCGCCAGCAGCCGCCCCAAGGCAGGGGGCGCGGTAGATCTCAATCAGCCCCAGCATTTT
CDR3: CASSRPKAGGAVDLNQPQHF

V: TRBV7-9
size: many
D: TRBD2
length: 15
J: TRBJ2-7
DNA: TGTGCCAGCAGGGAGACTAGCGTAAGCTCCTACGAGCAGTACTTC
CDR3: CASRETSVSSYEQYF

V: TRBV11-1
size: many
D: -
length: 11
J: TRBJ1-2
DNA: TGTGCCAGCAGCTTAGGAAACCGTTGCACCTTC
CDR3: CASSLGNRCTF

V: TRBV5-1
size: many
D: -
length: 15
J: TRBJ2-7
DNA: TGCGCCAGCAGCTTGAGGCTAGGCAGGTCCTACGAGCAGTACTTC
CDR3: CASSLRLGRSYEQYF

V: TRBV2
size: few
D: TRBD2
length: 14
J: TRBJ2-5
DNA: TGTGCCAGCCTGCCGACTAGCGGCCCAGAGACCCAGTACTTC
CDR3: CASLPTSGPETQYF

V: TRBV5-1
size: many
D: -
length: 16
J: TRBJ2-6
DNA: TGCGCCAGCAGCTTGGCGGGGACAAGGGGGGCCAACGTCCTGACTTTC
CDR3: CASSLAGTRGANVLTF

V: TRBV28
size: -
D: TRBD2
length: 15
J: TRBJ2-5
DNA: TGTGCCAGCAGTTCCAGGACTAGCGGGAAAGAGACCCAGTACTTC
CDR3: CASSSRTSGKETQYF

V: TRBV4-2
size: many
D: TRBD1
length: 15
J: TRBJ2-7
DNA: TGTGCCAGCAGTCCCCGGACAGGGGATCCCTACGAGCAGTACTTC
CDR3: CASSPRTGDPYEQYF

V: TRBV4-2
size: -
D: TRBD1
length: 13
J: TRBJ1-1
DNA: TGTGCCAGCAGCCTCGGACAGGGGAAAGGGGCTTTCTTT
CDR3: CASSLGQGKGAFF

V: TRBV5-1
size: -
D: TRBD1
length: 14
J: TRBJ1-6
DNA: TGCGCCAGCAGCTCCGGACAGGGAGTGACACCCCTCCACTTT
CDR3: CASSSGQGVTPLHF

V: TRBV6-5
size: many
D: -
length: 11
J: TRBJ2-7
DNA: TGTGCCAGCAGTTACTTGTACGAGCAGTACTTC
CDR3: CASSYLYEQYF

V: TRBV5-1
size: many
D: TRBD2
length: 15
J: TRBJ2-2
DNA: TGCGCCGGAAGCACCGGGACTAGCGGGACCGGGGAGCTGTTTTTT
CDR3: CAGSTGTSGTGELFF

V: TRBV20-1
size: -
D: TRBD1
length: 13
J: TRBJ1-2
DNA: TGCAGTGCTGAGAAGAGGGGGCTTTATGGCTACACCTTC
CDR3: CSAEKRGLYGYTF

V: TRBV7-9
size: -
D: TRBD1
length: 13
J: TRBJ1-2
DNA: TGTGCCAGCAGCCAGCGACAGGGGGATGGCTACACCTTC
CDR3: CASSQRQGDGYTF

V: TRBV12-3/TRBV12-4
size: many
D: -
length: 13
J: TRBJ2-5
DNA: TGTGCCAGCAGTCCGGGAGTCTGGGAGACCCAGTACTTC
CDR3: CASSPGVWETQYF

V: TRBV7-9
size: -
D: -
length: 14
J: TRBJ2-7
DNA: TGTGCCAGCAGTGCTAGGGTAGTGGGCTACGAGCAGTACTTC
CDR3: CASSARVVGYEQYF

V: TRBV2
size: -
D: -
length: 14
J: TRBJ1-1
DNA: TGTGCCAGCAGTGAAGCAGGAATGAACACTGAAGCTTTCTTT
CDR3: CASSEAGMNTEAFF

V: TRBV7-6
size: -
D: -
length: 14
J: TRBJ2-5
DNA: TGTGCCAGCAGCTCCGGCCGGGGCCCAGGGGCCCAGTACTTC
CDR3: CASSSGRGPGAQYF

V: TRBV10-2
size: few
D: -
length: 13
J: TRBJ2-5
DNA: TGCGCCAGCGGGATTGGGGGCCTAGAGACCCAGTACTTC
CDR3: CASGIGGLETQYF

V: TRBV7-6
size: few
D: -
length: 14
J: TRBJ2-7
DNA: TGTGCCAGCAGCTTAGTTGAAGGGAAAATCGAGCAGTACTTC
CDR3: CASSLVEGKIEQYF